This T cell receptor (beta chain) was documented in a study of T-cell memory formation after mild COVID-19. Study outcomes and limitations: The study found contracting CD4+ clones mainly in CM and EM and contracting CD8+ clones in EMRA.

CDR3 length: 14 amino acids. Germline V gene lookup returns CDR1 MNHEY and CDR2 SVGEGT. Deletions cut 5 bases from V and 6 bases from J, with 14 bases between. MiXCR, applied by TCRdb to the 5' RACE reads, yields one record per CDR3 protein. Among under 350,000 distinct CDR3 sequences listed, about 16% were seen once. This clonotype was found a few times. Its target is unknown. Sample: PBMCs or a T cell subset sorted from them (not recorded which). The genes are TRBV6-2 or TRBV6-3 and TRBJ2-1; D is possibly TRBD1 (5 bases). The receptor's source is a man aged 18 to 30 who had mild COVID-19 (a few samples of this study predate the infection). Cell type and time point are not known. Here the CDR3 DNA reads TGTGCCAGCAGTCTGGGGCCCGCGGCCAATGAGCAGTTCTTC. Its translation is CASSLGPAANEQFF.